This T cell receptor beta chain derives from a study of blood T cells in healthy people across ages. This clonotype was observed many times. Next came a second PCR, run for about 7 to 12 cycles, which used a sample-barcoded 5' primer along with a J-beta primer mix. Template switching added a 12-random-nucleotide identifier to every cDNA molecule. MiXCR, applied by TCRdb to the 5' RACE reads, yields one record per CDR3 protein. This table holds around 1,700,000 distinct CDR3 sequences, about 30% found once. From germline, CDR1 is MNHEY and CDR2 SVGEGT. Trimming took 8 bases from V and 5 from J, leaving 16 bases between them. The CDR3 is 13 amino acids.

Sequenced input: blood. The clonotype was recovered from a woman under 40 in good health. The chain recombines TRBV6-2 or TRBV6-3 with TRBJ2-7, with D unresolved. In DNA form, the CDR3 reads TGTGCCAGCTGTCCGCAAGGGTCCCACGAGCAGTACTTC. Its translation: CASCPQGSHEQYF.